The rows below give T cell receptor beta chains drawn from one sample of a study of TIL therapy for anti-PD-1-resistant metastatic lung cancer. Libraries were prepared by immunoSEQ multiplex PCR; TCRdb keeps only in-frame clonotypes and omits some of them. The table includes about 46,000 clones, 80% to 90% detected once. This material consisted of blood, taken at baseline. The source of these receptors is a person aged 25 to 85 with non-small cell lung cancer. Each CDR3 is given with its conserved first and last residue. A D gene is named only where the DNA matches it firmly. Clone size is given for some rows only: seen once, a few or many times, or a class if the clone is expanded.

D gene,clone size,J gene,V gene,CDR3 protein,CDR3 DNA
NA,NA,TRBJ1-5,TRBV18,CASARGPSSVYSNQPQHF,TGTGCCAGCGCACGGGGGCCTTCTTCGGTATATAGCAATCAGCCCCAGCATTTT
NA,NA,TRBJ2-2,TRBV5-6,CASTGTGELFF,TGTGCCAGCACTGGCACCGGGGAGCTGTTTTTT
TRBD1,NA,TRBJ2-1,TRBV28,CASKHDRDGNEQFF,TGTGCCAGCAAGCACGACAGGGACGGCAATGAGCAGTTCTTC
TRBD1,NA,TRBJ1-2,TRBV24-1,CATRWTGANYGYTF,TGTGCCACCAGGTGGACAGGGGCTAACTATGGCTACACCTTC
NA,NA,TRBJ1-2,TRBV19,CASSTTTEDYGYTF,TGTGCCAGTAGTACGACGACAGAGGACTATGGCTACACCTTC
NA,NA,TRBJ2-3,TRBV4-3,CASSQLLEASQYF,TGCGCCAGCAGCCAACTACTAGAGGCGTCGCAGTATTTT
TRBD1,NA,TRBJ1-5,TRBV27,CASSETGTVSNQPQHF,TGTGCCAGCAGTGAAACCGGGACAGTTAGCAATCAGCCCCAGCATTTT
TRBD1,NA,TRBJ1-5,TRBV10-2,CVKGTEQNQPQHF,TGTGTTAAAGGGACAGAACAAAATCAGCCCCAGCATTTT
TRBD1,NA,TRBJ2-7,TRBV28,CASSASEGQRSYEQYF,TGTGCCAGCAGTGCATCCGAGGGACAGAGGTCCTACGAGCAGTACTTC
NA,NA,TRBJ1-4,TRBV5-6,CASSWGAGSNEKLFF,TGTGCCAGCAGCTGGGGGGCAGGGTCTAATGAAAAACTGTTTTTT
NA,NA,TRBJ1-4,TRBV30,CAWSPSRGGQAEKLFF,TGTGCCTGGAGTCCCTCCCGTGGGGGGCAAGCTGAAAAACTGTTTTTT
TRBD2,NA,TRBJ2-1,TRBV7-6,CASSLGVAGLVNEQFF,TGTGCCAGCAGCTTAGGGGTAGCGGGCTTGGTCAATGAGCAGTTCTTC
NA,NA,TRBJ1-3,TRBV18,CASSPRQFSGNTIYF,TGTGCCAGCTCACCCCGACAGTTCTCTGGAAACACCATATATTTT
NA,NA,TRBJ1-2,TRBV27,CASSLKGAQGYTF,TGTGCCAGCAGTTTGAAAGGGGCGCAAGGCTACACCTTC
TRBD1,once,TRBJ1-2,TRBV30,CAWTYRGAGGLNYGYTF,TGTGCCTGGACCTACCGGGGGGCAGGGGGCCTTAACTATGGCTACACCTTC
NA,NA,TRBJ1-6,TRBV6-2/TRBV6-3,CASSSLGSPLHF,TGTGCCAGCAGTTCCCTTGGGTCACCCCTCCACTTT
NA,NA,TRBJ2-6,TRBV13,CASSLGNPVTNVLTF,TGTGCCAGCAGCTTAGGGAATCCAGTGACCAACGTCCTGACTTTC
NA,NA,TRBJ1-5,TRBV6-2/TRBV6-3,CASSSGGGGRQPQHF,TGTGCCAGCAGTTCGGGTGGGGGGGGGCGTCAGCCCCAGCATTTT
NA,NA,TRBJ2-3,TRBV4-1,CASSPEAAGPPDTQYF,TGCGCCAGCAGCCCCGAGGCGGCAGGGCCCCCAGATACGCAGTATTTT
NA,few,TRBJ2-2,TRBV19,CASSIDSTYTGELFF,TGTGCCAGTAGTATCGACTCAACCTACACCGGGGAGCTGTTTTTT
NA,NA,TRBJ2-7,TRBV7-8,CASSLVETGHDYEQYF,TGTGCCAGCAGCTTAGTGGAGACAGGTCATGACTACGAGCAGTACTTC
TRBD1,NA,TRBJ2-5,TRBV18,CASSPPSTGGQETQYF,TGTGCCAGCTCACCACCATCGACAGGGGGACAAGAGACCCAGTACTTC
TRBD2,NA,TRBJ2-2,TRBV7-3,CASSSGLAAGELFF,TGTGCCAGCAGCTCGGGACTAGCGGCCGGGGAGCTGTTTTTT
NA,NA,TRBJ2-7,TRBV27,CASSFAAELYEQYF,TGTGCCAGCAGCTTTGCAGCGGAACTCTACGAGCAGTACTTC
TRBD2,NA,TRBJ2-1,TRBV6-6,CASSSLEGGSEQFF,TGTGCCAGCAGTTCCCTCGAGGGAGGGTCTGAGCAGTTCTTC
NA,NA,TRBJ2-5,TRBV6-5,CASRQQGLETQYF,TGTGCCAGCAGACAACAAGGATTGGAGACCCAGTACTTC
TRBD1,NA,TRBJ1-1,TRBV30,CAWTLDRGFTEAFF,TGTGCCTGGACCTTGGACAGGGGATTTACTGAAGCTTTCTTT
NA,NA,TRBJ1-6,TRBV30,CAWCQPNSPLHF,TGTGCCTGGTGTCAACCGAATTCACCCCTCCACTTT
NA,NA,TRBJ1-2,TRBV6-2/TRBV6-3,CASSGTWYGYTF,TGTGCCAGCAGTGGAACATGGTATGGCTACACCTTC
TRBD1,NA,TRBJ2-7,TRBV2,CASSARTGTYEQYF,TGTGCCAGCAGTGCGAGGACAGGGACCTACGAGCAGTACTTC
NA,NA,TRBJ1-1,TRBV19,CASISEDLYYTEAFF,TGTGCCAGTATATCGGAGGATCTGTATTACACTGAAGCTTTCTTT
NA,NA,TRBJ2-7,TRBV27,CASTRGSGGSYEQYF,TGTGCCAGCACGCGAGGATCAGGGGGGTCCTACGAGCAGTACTTC
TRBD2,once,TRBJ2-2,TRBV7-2,CASSFGLANTGELFF,TGTGCCAGCAGCTTCGGACTAGCTAACACCGGGGAGCTGTTTTTT
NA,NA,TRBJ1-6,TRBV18,CASSPFRASRAPLHF,TGTGCCAGCTCACCCTTCCGGGCATCGAGGGCACCCCTCCACTTT
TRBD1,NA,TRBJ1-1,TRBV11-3,CASRPTGGTEAFF,TGTGCCAGCAGACCTACAGGGGGCACTGAAGCTTTCTTT
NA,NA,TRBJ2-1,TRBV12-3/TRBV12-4,CASSPRGRREQFF,TGTGCCAGCAGTCCCCGAGGAAGGCGCGAGCAGTTCTTC
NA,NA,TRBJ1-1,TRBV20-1,CSARGTAEAFF,TGCAGTGCTAGAGGCACGGCTGAAGCTTTCTTT
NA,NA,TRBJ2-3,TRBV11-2,CASSFTQGADTQYF,TGTGCCAGCAGCTTCACGCAAGGTGCAGATACGCAGTATTTT
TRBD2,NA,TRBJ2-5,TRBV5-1,CASSSSGSQETQYF,TGCGCCAGCAGCTCTAGCGGGTCTCAAGAGACCCAGTACTTC
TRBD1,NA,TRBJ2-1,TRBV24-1,CATSDRMTGINEQFF,TGTGCCACCAGTGACAGGATGACAGGGATCAATGAGCAGTTCTTC
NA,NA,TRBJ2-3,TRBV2,CASSDEGGSNTQYF,TGTGCCAGCAGTGATGAGGGGGGGAGCAATACGCAGTATTTT
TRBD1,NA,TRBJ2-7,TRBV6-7,CASRTGGYEQYF,TGTGCCAGCAGGACAGGGGGCTACGAGCAGTACTTC
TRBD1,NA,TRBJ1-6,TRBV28,CASRKDRGNSPLHF,TGTGCCAGCAGGAAGGACAGGGGTAATTCACCCCTCCACTTT
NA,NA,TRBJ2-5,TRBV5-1,CASSLDSQETQYF,TGCGCCAGCAGCTTGGACTCGCAAGAGACCCAGTACTTC
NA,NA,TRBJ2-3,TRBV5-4,CASRLGGAEDTQYF,TGTGCCAGCAGGCTGGGGGGGGCGGAGGATACGCAGTATTTT
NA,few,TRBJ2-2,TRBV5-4,CASSLAVSPTGELFF,TGTGCCAGCAGCTTGGCAGTCTCCCCCACCGGGGAGCTGTTTTTT
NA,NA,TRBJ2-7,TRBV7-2,CASSLAGDSYEQYF,TGTGCCAGCAGCTTAGCTGGGGATTCCTACGAGCAGTACTTC